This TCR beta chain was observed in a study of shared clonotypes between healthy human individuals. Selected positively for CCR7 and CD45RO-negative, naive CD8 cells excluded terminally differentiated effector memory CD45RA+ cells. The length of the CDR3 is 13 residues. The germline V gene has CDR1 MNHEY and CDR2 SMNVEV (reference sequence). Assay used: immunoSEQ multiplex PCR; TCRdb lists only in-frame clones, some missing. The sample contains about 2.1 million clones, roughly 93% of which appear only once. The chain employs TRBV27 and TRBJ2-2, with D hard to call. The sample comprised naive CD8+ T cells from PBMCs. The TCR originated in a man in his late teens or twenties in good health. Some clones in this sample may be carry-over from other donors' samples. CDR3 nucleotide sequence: TGTTCGACCCGACGGTCGAACACCGGGGAGCTGTTTTTT. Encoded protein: CSTRRSNTGELFF.